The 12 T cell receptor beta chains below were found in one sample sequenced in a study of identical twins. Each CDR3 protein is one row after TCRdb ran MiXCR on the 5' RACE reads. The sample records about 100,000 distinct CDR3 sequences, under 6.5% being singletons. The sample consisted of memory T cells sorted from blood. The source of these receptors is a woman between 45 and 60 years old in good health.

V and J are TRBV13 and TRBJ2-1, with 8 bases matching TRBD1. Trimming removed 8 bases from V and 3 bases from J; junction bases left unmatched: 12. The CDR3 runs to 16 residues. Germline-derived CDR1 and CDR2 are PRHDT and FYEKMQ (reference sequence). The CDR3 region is CASLNTGTGLYNEQFF. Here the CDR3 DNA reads TGTGCCAGCCTCAACACCGGGACAGGACTCTACAATGAGCAGTTCTTC. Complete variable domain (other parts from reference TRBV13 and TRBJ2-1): AAGVIQSPRHLIKEKRETATLKCYPIPRHDTVYWYQQGPGQDPQFLISFYEKMQSDKGSIPDRFSAQQFSDYHSELNMSSLELGDSALYFCASLNTGTGLYNEQFFGPGTRLTVL.

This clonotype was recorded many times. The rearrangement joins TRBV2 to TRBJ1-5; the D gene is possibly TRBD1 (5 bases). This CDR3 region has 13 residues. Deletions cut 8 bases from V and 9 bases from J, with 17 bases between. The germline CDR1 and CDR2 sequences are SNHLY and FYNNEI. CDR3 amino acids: CASCGGGLGPQHF. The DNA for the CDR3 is TGTGCCAGCTGCGGGGGAGGCCTCGGGCCCCAGCATTTT.

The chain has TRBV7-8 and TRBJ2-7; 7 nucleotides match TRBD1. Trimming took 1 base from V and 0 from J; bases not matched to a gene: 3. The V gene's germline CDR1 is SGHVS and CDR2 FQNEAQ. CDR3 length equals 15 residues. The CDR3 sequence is CASSLGGDSSYEQYV. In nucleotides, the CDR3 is TGTGCCAGCAGCTTAGGTGGGGACAGCTCCTACGAGCAGTACGTC.

CDR3 protein: CASSRPGAGGANVLTF. CDR3 DNA sequence: TGTGCCAGCAGCCGTCCGGGGGCGGGTGGGGCCAACGTCCTGACTTTC. The rearrangement uses TRBV5-6 and TRBJ2-6; D tentatively reads TRBD1 or TRBD2 (6 bases each). The CDR3 contains 16 residues. V dropped 4 bases and J dropped 3 bases, with 14 bases sitting between them. CDR1 SGHDT and CDR2 YYEEEE come from the germline V gene. Full variable domain (remainder filled in from reference TRBV5-6 and TRBJ2-6): DAGVTQSPTHLIKTRGQQVTLRCSPKSGHDTVSWYQQALGQGPQFIFQYYEEEERQRGNFPDRFSGHQFPNYSSELNVNALLLGDSALYLCASSRPGAGGANVLTFGAGSRLTVL.

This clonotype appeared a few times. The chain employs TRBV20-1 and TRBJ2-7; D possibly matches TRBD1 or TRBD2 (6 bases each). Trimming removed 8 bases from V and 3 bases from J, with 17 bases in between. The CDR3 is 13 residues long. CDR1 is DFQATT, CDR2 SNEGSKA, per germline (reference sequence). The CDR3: CSLGGHKRYEQYF. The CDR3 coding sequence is TGCAGTCTGGGGGGACATAAACGCTACGAGCAGTACTTC.

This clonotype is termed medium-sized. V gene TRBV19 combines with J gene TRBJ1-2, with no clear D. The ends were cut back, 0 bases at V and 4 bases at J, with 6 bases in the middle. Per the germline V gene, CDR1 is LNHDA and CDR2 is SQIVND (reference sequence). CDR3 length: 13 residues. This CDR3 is CASSIDSFYGYTF. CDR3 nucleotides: TGTGCCAGTAGTATAGACAGCTTCTATGGCTACACCTTC.

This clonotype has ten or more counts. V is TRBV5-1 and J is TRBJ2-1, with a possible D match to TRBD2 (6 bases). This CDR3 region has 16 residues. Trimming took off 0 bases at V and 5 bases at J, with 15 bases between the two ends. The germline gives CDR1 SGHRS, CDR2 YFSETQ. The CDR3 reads CASSLAGGRTDNEQFF. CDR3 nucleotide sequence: TGCGCCAGCAGCTTGGCTGGGGGGAGAACTGACAATGAGCAGTTCTTC.

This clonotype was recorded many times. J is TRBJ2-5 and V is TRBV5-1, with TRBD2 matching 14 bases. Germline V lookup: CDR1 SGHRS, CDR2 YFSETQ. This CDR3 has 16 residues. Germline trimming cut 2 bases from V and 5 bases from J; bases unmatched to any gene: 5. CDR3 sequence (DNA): TGCGCCAGCAGCTTCGGGGGACTAGCGGGAGTGGAGACCCAGTACTTC. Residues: CASSFGGLAGVETQYF.

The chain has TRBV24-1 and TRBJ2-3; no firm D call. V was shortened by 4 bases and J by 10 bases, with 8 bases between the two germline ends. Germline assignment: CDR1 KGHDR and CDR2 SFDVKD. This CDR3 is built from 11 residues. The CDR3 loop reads CATSEGTAQYF. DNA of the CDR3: TGTGCCACCAGTGAGGGCACGGCGCAGTATTTT.

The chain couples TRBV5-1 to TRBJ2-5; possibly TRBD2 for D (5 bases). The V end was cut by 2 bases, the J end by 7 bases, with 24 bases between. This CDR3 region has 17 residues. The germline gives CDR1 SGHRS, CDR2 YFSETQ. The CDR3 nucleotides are TGCGCCAGCAGCTTCCCCCCCGTAGCGTTTCCGGAAGTGACCCAGTACTTC. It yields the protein CASSFPPVAFPEVTQYF.

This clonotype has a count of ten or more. This CDR3 is CSSQGAVAEAFF. CDR3 bases: TGCAGTTCTCAGGGGGCGGTTGCTGAAGCTTTCTTT. The V gene is TRBV20-1, the J gene TRBJ1-1, with 8 bases that match TRBD1. The germline V gene encodes CDR1 DFQATT and CDR2 SNEGSKA (reference sequence). The CDR3 runs to 12 residues. Germline trimming cut 8 bases from V and 6 bases from J; bases unmatched to any gene: 8.

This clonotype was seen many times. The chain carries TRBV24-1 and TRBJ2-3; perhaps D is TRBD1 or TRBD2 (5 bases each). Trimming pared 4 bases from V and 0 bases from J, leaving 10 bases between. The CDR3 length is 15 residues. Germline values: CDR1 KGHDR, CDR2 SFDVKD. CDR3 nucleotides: TGTGCCACCAGTGACCCCGGGACCAGCACAGATACGCAGTATTTT. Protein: CATSDPGTSTDTQYF.